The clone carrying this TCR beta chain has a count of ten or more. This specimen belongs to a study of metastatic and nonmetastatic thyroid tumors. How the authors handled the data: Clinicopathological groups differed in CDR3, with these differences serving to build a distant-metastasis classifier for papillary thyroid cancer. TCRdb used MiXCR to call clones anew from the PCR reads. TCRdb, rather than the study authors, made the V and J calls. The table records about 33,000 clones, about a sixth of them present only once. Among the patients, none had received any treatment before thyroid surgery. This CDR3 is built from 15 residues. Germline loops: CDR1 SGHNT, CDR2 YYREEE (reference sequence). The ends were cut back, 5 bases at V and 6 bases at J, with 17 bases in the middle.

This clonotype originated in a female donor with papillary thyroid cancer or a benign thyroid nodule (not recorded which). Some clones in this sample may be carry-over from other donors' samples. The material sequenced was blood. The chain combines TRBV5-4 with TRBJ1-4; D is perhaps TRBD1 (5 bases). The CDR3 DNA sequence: TGTGCCAGCAGTTTTCCGGACGGGGGGGATGAAAAACTGTTTTTT. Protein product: CASSFPDGGDEKLFF. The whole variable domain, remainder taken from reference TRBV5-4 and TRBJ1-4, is ETGVTQSPTHLIKTRGQQVTLRCSSQSGHNTVSWYQQALGQGPQFIFQYYREEENGRGNFPPRFSGLQFPNYSSELNVNALELDDSALYLCASSFPDGGDEKLFFGSGTQLSVL.